These 10 T cell receptor beta chains originate from one sample sequenced in a study of blood T cell repertoires in COVID-19. Only in-frame clones appear in the TCRdb table, and some are missing; sequencing was by immunoSEQ multiplex PCR. The table records about 300,000 clones, under 90% of them present only once. The sequenced material came from PBMCs or T cells enriched from blood (not recorded which). These receptor sequences come from a woman aged 45-60 years who had been exposed to COVID-19.

Here the CDR3 reads CATREREGLSNYGYTF. In DNA, the CDR3 is TGTGCCACCCGAGAGAGGGAGGGGTTGTCTAACTATGGCTACACCTTC. The V gene is TRBV10-3, the J gene TRBJ1-2; possibly TRBD1 for D (5 bases). The CDR3 totals 16 residues. With 10 bases removed from V and 0 bases from J, the gap between germline ends came to 21 bases. The germline V gene has CDR1 ENHRY and CDR2 SYGVKD.

J is TRBJ2-2 and V is TRBV25-1; D perhaps matches TRBD2 (5 bases). The V end lost 4 bases, the J end lost 5 bases, and 8 bases lay between the germline ends. The V gene's germline CDR1 is MGHDK and CDR2 SYGVNS. The CDR3 sequence is 13 residues long. The DNA of the CDR3 is TGTGCCAGCAGTGGACCGGGGACCGGGGAGCTGTTTTTT. Its protein product is CASSGPGTGELFF.

The chain recombines TRBV27 with TRBJ2-7; tentatively, D is TRBD1 (5 bases). Trimming pared 5 bases from V and 5 bases from J, leaving 13 bases between. The V gene's germline CDR1 is MNHEY and CDR2 SMNVEV (reference sequence). CDR3 length: 13 amino acids. In nucleotides, the CDR3 is TGTGCCAGCAGTATGCAGGGTTCGGACGAGCAGTACTTC. Translation gives CASSMQGSDEQYF.

This clone has only one observation. V is TRBV9 and J is TRBJ2-3; D perhaps matches TRBD1 (6 bases). The CDR3 runs 14 residues. Germline V gene data show CDR1 as SGDLS and CDR2 as YYNGEE. Between the trimmed V and J ends, which lost 0 bases and 4 bases, there was a span of 9 bases. The CDR3 DNA is TGTGCCAGCAGCGTAGACAGGGCGGCAGATACGCAGTATTTT. Its protein product is CASSVDRAADTQYF.

The chain uses TRBV10-3 and TRBJ1-2; weak D call: TRBD1 (5 bases). The V end lost 6 bases, the J end lost 8 bases, and 13 bases lay between the germline ends. This CDR3 spans 12 amino acids. Germline lookup yields CDR1 ENHRY and CDR2 SYGVKD. The CDR3 DNA is TGTGCCATCAGCCTCGCAGGGCAAGGCTACACCTTC. Translation: CAISLAGQGYTF.

This clone is a singleton in its sample. V usage is TRBV2 and J usage is TRBJ1-5, with D hard to call. V lost 6 bases and J lost 5, with 11 bases in between. CDR3 length equals 13 residues. Per germline, CDR1 SNHLY and CDR2 FYNNEI. This CDR3 reads CASRPHLDQPQHF. The CDR3 coding sequence is TGTGCCAGCAGACCACACCTTGATCAGCCCCAGCATTTT.

This clone occurred once. The chain recombines TRBV2 with TRBJ2-7; D is unclear. CDR3 length: 11 amino acids. The ends were cut back, 3 bases at V and 5 bases at J, with 5 bases in the middle. CDR1 is SNHLY, CDR2 FYNNEI, per germline. CDR3 in DNA: TGTGCCAGCAGTGAGGGCCACGAGCAGTACTTC. Amino acids: CASSEGHEQYF. Full variable domain (outside the CDR3, taken from reference TRBV2 and TRBJ2-7): EPEVTQTPSHQVTQMGQEVILRCVPISNHLYFYWYRQILGQKVEFLVSFYNNEISEKSEIFDDQFSVERPDGSNFTLKIRSTKLEDSAMYFCASSEGHEQYFGPGTRLTVT.

This sequence joins TRBV28 and TRBJ2-7, with D tentatively TRBD2 (6 bases). The CDR3 runs to 15 residues. V dropped 5 bases and J dropped 0 bases, with 14 bases sitting between them. Germline V gene lookup returns CDR1 MDHEN and CDR2 SYDVKM. CDR3 sequence (DNA): TGTGCCAGCAGTCCCGCGGGGACCATCTCCTACGAGCAGTACTTC. Its translation is CASSPAGTISYEQYF.

This chain links TRBV7-9 with TRBJ1-6, with a weak D call TRBD1 (6 bases). Germline loops: CDR1 SEHNR, CDR2 FQNEAQ (reference sequence). Deletions cut 6 bases from V and 5 bases from J, with 8 bases between. The CDR3 is made up of 13 amino acids. CDR3 loop: CASRGQDNSPLHF. The CDR3 DNA reads TGTGCCAGCAGGGGACAAGATAATTCACCCCTCCACTTT. Full variable domain (rest looked up from reference TRBV7-9 and TRBJ1-6): DTGVSQNPRHKITKRGQNVTFRCDPISEHNRLYWYRQTLGQGPEFLTYFQNEAQLEKSRLLSDRFSAERPKGSFSTLEIQRTEQGDSAMYLCASRGQDNSPLHFGNGTRLTVT.

The chain has TRBV5-1 and TRBJ1-2; D may be TRBD1 (6 bases). The CDR3 consists of 16 residues. In germline, CDR1 is SGHRS, CDR2 YFSETQ. Trimming cost V 0 bases and J 3 bases, with 15 bases left between them. As DNA, the CDR3 is TGCGCCAGCAGCTTGGGTTCTGGGGGCAACTACTATGGCTACACCTTC. Translated, it gives CASSLGSGGNYYGYTF.